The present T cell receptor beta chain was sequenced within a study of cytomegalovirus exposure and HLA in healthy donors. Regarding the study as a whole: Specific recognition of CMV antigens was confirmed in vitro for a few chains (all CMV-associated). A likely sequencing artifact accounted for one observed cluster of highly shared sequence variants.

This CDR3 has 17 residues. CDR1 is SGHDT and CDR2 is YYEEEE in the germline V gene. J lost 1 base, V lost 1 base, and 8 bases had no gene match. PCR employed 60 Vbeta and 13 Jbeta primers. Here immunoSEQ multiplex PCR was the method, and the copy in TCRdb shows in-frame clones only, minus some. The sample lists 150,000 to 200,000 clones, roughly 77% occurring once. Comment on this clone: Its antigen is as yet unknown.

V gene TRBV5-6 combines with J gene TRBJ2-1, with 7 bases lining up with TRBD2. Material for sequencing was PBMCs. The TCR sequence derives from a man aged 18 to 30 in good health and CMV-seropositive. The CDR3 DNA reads TGTGCCAGCAGCTTGTACAAGTGGCGGGAGTCCTACAATGAGCAGTTCTTC. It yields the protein CASSLYKWRESYNEQFF.